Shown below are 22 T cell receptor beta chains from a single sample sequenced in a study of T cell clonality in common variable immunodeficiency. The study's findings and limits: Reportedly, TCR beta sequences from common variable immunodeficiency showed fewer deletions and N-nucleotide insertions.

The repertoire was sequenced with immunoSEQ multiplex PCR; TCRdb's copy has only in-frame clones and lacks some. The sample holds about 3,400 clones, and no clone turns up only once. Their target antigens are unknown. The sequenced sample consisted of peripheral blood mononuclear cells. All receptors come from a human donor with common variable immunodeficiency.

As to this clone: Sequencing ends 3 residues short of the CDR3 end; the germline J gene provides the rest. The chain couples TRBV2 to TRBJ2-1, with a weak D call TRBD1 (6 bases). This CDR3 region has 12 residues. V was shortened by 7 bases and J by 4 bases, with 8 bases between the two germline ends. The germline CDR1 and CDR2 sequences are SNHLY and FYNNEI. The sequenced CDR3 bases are TGTGCCAGCACTGGACAGTACAATGAG. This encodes CASTGQYNE. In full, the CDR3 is CASTGQYNEQFF.

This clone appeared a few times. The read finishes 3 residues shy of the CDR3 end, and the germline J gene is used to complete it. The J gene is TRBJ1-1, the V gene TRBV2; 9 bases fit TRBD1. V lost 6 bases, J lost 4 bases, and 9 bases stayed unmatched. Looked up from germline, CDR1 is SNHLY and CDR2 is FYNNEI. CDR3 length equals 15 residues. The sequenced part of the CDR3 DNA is TGTGCCAGCAGAATGAAACAGGGGGCGGGCACTGAA. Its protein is CASRMKQGAGTE. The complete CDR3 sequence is CASRMKQGAGTEAFF.

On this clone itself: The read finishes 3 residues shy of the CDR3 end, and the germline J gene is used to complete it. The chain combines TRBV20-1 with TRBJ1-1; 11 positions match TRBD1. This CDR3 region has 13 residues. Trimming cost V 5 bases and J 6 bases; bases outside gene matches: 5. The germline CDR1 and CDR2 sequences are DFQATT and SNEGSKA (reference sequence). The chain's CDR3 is CSAPGDRGSEAFF. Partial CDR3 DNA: TGCAGTGCTCCGGGGGACAGGGGGTCTGAA.

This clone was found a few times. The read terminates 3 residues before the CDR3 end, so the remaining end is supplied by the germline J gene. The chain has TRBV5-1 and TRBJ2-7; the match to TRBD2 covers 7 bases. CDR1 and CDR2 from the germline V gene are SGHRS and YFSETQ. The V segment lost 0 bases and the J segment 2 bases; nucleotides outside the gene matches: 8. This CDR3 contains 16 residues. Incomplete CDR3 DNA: TGCGCCAGCAGCTTGGAACCAGCGGGATTAACCTACGAG. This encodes CASSLEPAGLTYE. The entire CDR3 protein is CASSLEPAGLTYEQYF.

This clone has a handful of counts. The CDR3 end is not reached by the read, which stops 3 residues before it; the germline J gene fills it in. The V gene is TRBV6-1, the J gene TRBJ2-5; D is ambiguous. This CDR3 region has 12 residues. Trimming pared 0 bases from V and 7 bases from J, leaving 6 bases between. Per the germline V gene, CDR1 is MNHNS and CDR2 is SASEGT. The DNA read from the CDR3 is TGTGCCAGCAGTGAAGCGCCGGGGACC. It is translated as CASSEAPGT. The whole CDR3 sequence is CASSEAPGTQYF.

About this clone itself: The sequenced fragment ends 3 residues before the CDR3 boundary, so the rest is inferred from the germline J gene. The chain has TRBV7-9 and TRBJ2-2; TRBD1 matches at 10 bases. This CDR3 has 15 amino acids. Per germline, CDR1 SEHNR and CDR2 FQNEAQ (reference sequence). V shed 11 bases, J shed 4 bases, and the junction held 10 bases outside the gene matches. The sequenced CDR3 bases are TGTGCCCCAGGGGGGACAGGGGAGACCACCGGGGAG. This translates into CAPGGTGETTGE. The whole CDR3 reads CAPGGTGETTGELFF.

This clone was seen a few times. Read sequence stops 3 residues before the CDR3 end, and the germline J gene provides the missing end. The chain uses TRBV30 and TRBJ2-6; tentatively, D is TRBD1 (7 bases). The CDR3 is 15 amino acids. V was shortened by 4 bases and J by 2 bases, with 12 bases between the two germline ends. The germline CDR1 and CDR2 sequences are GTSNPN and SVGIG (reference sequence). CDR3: CAWTQGEAGANVLTF. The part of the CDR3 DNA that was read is TGTGCCTGGACCCAGGGGGAGGCTGGGGCCAACGTC.

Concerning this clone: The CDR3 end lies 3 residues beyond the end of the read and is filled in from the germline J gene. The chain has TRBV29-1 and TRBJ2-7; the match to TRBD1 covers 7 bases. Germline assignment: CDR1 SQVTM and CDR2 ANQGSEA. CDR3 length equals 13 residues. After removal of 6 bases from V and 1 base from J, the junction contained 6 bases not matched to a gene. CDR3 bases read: TGCAGCGTGGTGGGCAGGGGGTCCTACGAG. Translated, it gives CSVVGRGSYE. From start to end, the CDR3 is CSVVGRGSYEQYF.

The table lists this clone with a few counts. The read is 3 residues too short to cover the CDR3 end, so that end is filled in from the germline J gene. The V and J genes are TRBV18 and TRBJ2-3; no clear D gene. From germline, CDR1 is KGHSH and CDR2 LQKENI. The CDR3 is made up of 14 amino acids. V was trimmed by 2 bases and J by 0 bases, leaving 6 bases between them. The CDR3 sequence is CASSPTLSTDTQYF. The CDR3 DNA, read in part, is TGTGCCAGCTCACCAACACTAAGCACAGATACG.

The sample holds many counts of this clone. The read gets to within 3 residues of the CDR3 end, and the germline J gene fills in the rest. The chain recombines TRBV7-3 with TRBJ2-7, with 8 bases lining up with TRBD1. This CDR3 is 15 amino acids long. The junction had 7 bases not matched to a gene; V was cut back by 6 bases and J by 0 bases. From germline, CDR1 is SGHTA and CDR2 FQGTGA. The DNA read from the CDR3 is TGTGCCAGCAGACCAACAGGGGGGAACTCCTACGAG. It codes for CASRPTGGNSYE. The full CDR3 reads CASRPTGGNSYEQYF.

CDR3 protein: CASSRDSRDEKLFF. The CDR3 DNA, read in part, is TGTGCCAGCTCACGGGACAGCCGGGATGAAAAA. V gene TRBV18 combines with J gene TRBJ1-4, with 7 bases identical to TRBD1. The CDR3 is cut off 3 residues early in the read; its end comes from the germline J gene. This CDR3 spans 14 amino acids. Germline values: CDR1 KGHSH, CDR2 LQKENI. V was pared by 4 bases and J by 6 bases, with 5 bases of the junction left unmatched.

CDR3 DNA, as far as it was read: TGTGCCAGCTCACCAGGACTCCGAACCTACAATGAG. Amino acid sequence: CASSPGLRTYNE. Given in full, the CDR3 is CASSPGLRTYNEQFF. This chain links TRBV18 with TRBJ2-1; tentative D call: TRBD2 (5 bases). Read coverage stops 3 residues before the CDR3 terminus; the germline J gene supplies the remainder. CDR1 is KGHSH, CDR2 LQKENI, per germline. The CDR3 has 15 amino acids. V was trimmed by 2 bases and J by 2 bases, leaving 10 bases between them.

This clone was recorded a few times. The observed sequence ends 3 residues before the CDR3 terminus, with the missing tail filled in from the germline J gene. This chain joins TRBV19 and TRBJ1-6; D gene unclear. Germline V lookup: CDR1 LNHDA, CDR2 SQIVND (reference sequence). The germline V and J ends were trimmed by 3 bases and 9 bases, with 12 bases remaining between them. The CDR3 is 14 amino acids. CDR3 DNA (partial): TGTGCCAGTAGTATGGGCAAGGCTCCTTCACCC. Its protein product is CASSMGKAPSP. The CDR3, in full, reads CASSMGKAPSPLHF.

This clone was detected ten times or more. The CDR3 DNA, read in part, is TGCGCCAGCAGCTTGGAACAGGCGTACTATGGC. Translating gives CASSLEQAYYG. The full CDR3 sequence reads CASSLEQAYYGYTF. V gene TRBV5-1 combines with J gene TRBJ1-2; the D gene is possibly TRBD1 (5 bases). The CDR3 goes on 3 residues after the read ends, and that part is filled in from the germline J gene. Per germline, CDR1 SGHRS and CDR2 YFSETQ. The ends were cut back, 0 bases at V and 3 bases at J, with 9 bases in the middle. This CDR3 spans 14 amino acids.

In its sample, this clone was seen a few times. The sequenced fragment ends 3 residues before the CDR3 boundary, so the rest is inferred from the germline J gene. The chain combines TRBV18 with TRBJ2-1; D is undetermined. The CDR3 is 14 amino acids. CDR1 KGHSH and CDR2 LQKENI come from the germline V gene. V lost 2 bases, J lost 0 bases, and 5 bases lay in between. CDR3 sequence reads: CASSPASSYNEQFF. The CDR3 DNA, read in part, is TGTGCCAGCTCACCAGCGAGCTCCTACAATGAG. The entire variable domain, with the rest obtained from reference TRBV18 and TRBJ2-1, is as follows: NAGVMQNPRHLVRRRGQEARLRCSPMKGHSHVYWYRQLPEEGLKFMVYLQKENIIDESGMPKERFSAEFPKEGPSILRIQQVVRGDSAAYFCASSPASSYNEQFFGPGTRLTVL.

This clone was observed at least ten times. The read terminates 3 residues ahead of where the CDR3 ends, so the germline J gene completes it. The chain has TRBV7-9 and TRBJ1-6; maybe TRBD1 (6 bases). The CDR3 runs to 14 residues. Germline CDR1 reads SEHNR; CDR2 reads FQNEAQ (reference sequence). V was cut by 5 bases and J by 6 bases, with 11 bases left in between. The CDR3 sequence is CASSLTGSNSPLHF. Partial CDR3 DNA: TGTGCCAGCAGCCTCACAGGGAGTAATTCACCC.

Incomplete CDR3 DNA: TGTGCCAGCAAGCCAGGGGGCAGGAATCAGCCC. This codes for CASKPGGRNQP. The CDR3 in full is CASKPGGRNQPQHF. The rearrangement joins TRBV6-2 or TRBV6-3 to TRBJ1-5, with 8 bases aligning to TRBD1. The missing CDR3 end, 3 residues past where the read stops, is filled in from the germline J gene. CDR1 is MNHEY, CDR2 SVGEGT, per germline. The J segment lost 4 bases and the V segment lost 7 bases, leaving 6 bases of the junction unmatched. The CDR3 contains 14 residues.

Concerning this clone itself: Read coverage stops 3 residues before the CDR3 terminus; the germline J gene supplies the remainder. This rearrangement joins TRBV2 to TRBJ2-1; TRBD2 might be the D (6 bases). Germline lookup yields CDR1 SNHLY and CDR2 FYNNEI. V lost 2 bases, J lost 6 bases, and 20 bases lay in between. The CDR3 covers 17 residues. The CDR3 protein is CASSERVAGGDRNEQFF. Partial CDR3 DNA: TGTGCCAGCAGTGAAAGGGTAGCCGGGGGAGATCGCAATGAG.

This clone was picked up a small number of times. CDR3 bases read: TGCAGTGCCGTCTGGGCGGGCGACTACGAG. Translation gives CSAVWAGDYE. The full CDR3 protein reads CSAVWAGDYEQYF. The chain recombines TRBV20-1 with TRBJ2-7; D might be TRBD2 (5 bases). The read gets to within 3 residues of the CDR3 end, and the germline J gene fills in the rest. The CDR3 loop spans 13 amino acids. V shed 6 bases and J shed 3 bases, with 15 bases lying between them. The V gene's germline CDR1 is DFQATT and CDR2 SNEGSKA (reference sequence).

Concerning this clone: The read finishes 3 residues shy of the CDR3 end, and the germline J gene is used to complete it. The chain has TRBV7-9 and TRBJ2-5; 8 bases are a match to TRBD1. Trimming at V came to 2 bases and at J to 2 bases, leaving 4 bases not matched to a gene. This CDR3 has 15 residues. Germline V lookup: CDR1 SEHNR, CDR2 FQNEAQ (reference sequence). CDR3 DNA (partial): TGTGCCAGCAGCTTAAGACAGGGGTATCAAGAGACC. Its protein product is CASSLRQGYQET. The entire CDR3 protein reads CASSLRQGYQETQYF.

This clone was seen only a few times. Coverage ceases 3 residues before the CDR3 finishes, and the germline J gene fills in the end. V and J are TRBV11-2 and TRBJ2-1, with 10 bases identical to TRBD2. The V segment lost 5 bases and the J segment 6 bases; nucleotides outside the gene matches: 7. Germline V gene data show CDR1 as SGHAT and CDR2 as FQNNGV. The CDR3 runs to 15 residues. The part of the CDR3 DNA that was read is TGTGCCAGCAGCCCAAGCGGGGGGGCCTTCAATGAG. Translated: CASSPSGGAFNE. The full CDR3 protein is CASSPSGGAFNEQFF. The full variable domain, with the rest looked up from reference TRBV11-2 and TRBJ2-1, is EAGVAQSPRYKIIEKRQSVAFWCNPISGHATLYWYQQILGQGPKLLIQFQNNGVVDDSQLPKDRFSAERLKGVDSTLKIQPAKLEDSAVYLCASSPSGGAFNEQFFGPGTRLTVL.

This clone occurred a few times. CDR3 sequence: CASSAPGGTGGNTIYF. The part of the CDR3 DNA that was read is TGTGCCAGCAGTGCGCCAGGGGGGACCGGAGGAAACACC. This chain joins TRBV6-1 and TRBJ1-3, with TRBD1 matching over 7 bases. The read gets to within 3 residues of the CDR3 end, and the germline J gene fills in the rest. Germline V gives CDR1 MNHNS, CDR2 SASEGT. Trimming cost V 4 bases and J 4 bases; bases outside gene matches: 10. This CDR3 has 16 residues.